This paragraph covers one T cell receptor beta chain sequence. The sample is drawn from a study of cytomegalovirus exposure and HLA in healthy donors. The CDR3 has 14 amino acids. The V and J ends lost 3 bases and 0 bases respectively, with 7 bases between them. Germline CDR1 and CDR2: SGHVS and FNYEAQ. The study ran its PCR with 60 Vbeta and 13 Jbeta primers. Only in-frame clones appear in the TCRdb table, and some are missing; sequencing was by immunoSEQ multiplex PCR. This sample has 95,000 to 150,000 clones; less than 85% occur once, and the top ten carry approximately 20%. V gene TRBV7-6 combines with J gene TRBJ2-3; no clear D. The sequence was collected from a man in his late teens or twenties in good health and CMV-seropositive. Sequencing input: PBMCs. The DNA of the CDR3 is TGTGCCAGCAGCTTTTCCTTAAGCACAGATACGCAGTATTTT. This codes for CASSFSLSTDTQYF.